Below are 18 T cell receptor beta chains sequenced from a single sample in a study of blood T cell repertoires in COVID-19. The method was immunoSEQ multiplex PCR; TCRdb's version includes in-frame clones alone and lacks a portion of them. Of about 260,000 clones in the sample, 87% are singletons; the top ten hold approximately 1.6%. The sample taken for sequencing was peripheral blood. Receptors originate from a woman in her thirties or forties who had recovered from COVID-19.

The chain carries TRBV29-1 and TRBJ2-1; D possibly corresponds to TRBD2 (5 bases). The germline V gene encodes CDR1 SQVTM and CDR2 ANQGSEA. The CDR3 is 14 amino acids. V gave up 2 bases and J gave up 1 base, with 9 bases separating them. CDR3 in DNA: TGCAGCGTTGAATCGCGAGGGTCCTACAATGAGCAGTTCTTC. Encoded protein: CSVESRGSYNEQFF.

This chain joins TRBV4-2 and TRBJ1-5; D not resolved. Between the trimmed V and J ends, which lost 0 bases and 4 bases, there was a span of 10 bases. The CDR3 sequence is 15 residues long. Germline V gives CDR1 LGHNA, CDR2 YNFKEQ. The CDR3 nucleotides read TGTGCCAGCAGCCAAGAGGTGGGCAGTAATCAGCCCCAGCATTTT. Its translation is CASSQEVGSNQPQHF.

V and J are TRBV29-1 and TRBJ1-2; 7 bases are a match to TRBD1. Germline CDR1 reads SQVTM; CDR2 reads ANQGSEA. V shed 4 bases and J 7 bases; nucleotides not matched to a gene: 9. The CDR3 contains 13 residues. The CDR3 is CSVGDRDSSGYTF. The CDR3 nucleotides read TGCAGCGTTGGGGACCGGGACAGCTCTGGCTACACCTTC.

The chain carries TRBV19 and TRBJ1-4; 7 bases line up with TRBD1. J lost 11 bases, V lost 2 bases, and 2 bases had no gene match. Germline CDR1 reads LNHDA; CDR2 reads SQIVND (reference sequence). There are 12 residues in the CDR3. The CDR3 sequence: CASSIFRGKLFF. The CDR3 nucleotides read TGTGCCAGTAGTATATTCAGGGGGAAACTGTTTTTT.

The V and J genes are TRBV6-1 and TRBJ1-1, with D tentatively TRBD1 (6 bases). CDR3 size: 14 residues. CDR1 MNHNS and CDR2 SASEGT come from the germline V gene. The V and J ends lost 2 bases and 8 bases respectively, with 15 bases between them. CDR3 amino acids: CASSELAGALEAFF. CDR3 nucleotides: TGTGCCAGCAGTGAATTAGCGGGGGCCTTAGAAGCTTTCTTT.

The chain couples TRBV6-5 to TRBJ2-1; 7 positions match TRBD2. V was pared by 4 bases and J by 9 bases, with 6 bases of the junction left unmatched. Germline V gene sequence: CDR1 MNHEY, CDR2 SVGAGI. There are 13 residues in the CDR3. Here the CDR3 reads CASSWGGYGEQFF. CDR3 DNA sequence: TGTGCCAGCAGTTGGGGAGGGTACGGTGAGCAGTTCTTC.

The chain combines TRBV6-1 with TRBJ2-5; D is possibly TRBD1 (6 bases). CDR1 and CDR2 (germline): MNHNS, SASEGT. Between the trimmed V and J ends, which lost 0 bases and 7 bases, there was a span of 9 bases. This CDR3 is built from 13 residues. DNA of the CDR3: TGTGCCAGCAGTGAAGCGCCAGGGGTGACCCAGTACTTC. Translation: CASSEAPGVTQYF.

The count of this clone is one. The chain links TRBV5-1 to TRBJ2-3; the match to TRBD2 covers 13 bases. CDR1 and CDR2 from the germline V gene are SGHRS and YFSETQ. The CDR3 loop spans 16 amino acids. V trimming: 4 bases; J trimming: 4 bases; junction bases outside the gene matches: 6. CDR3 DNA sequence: TGCGCCAGCAGCGTGGGACTAGCGGGGATGTCAGATACGCAGTATTTT. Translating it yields CASSVGLAGMSDTQYF.

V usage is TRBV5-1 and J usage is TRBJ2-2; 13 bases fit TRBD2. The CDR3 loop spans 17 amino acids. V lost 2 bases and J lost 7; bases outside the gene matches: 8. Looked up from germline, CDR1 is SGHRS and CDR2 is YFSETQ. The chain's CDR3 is CASSFGLAGASGGELFF. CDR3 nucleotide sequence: TGCGCCAGCAGCTTCGGACTAGCGGGGGCGTCTGGCGGGGAGCTGTTTTTT.

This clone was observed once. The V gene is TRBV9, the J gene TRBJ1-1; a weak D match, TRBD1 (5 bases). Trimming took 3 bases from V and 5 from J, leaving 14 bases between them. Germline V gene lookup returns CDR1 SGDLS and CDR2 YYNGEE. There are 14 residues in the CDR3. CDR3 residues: CASSGSGLGTEAFF. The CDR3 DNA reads TGTGCCAGCAGCGGCTCAGGGCTGGGGACTGAAGCTTTCTTT.

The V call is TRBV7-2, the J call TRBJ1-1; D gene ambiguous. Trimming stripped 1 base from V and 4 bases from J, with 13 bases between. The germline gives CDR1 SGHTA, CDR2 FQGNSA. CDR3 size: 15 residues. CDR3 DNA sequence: TGTGCCAGCAGCTTAGGGTGGGCAGAGAGCACTGAAGCTTTCTTT. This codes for CASSLGWAESTEAFF. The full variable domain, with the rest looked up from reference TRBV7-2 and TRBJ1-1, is GAGVSQSPSNKVTEKGKDVELRCDPISGHTALYWYRQSLGQGLEFLIYFQGNSAPDKSGLPSDRFSAERTGGSVSTLTIQRTQQEDSAVYLCASSLGWAESTEAFFGQGTRLTVV.

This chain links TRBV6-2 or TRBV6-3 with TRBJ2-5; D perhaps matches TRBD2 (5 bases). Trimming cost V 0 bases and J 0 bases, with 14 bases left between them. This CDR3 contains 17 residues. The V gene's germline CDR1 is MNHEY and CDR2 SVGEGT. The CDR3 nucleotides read TGTGCCAGCAGTTACTCGATCGGCAGCGGTAACCAAGAGACCCAGTACTTC. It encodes CASSYSIGSGNQETQYF.

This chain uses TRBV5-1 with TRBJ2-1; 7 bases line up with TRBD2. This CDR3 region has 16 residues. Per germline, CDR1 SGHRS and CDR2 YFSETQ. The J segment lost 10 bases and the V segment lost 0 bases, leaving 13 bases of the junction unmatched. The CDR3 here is CASSLADLAATKEQFF. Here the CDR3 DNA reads TGCGCCAGCAGCTTGGCCGACCTAGCGGCGACAAAGGAGCAGTTCTTC.

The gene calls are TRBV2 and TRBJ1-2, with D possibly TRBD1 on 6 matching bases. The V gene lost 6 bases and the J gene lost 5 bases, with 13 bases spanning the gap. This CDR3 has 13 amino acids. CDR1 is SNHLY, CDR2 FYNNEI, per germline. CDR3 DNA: TGTGCCAGCAGCCGGGACACAGCGTATGGCTACACCTTC. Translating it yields CASSRDTAYGYTF. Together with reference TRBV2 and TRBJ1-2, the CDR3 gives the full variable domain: EPEVTQTPSHQVTQMGQEVILRCVPISNHLYFYWYRQILGQKVEFLVSFYNNEISEKSEIFDDQFSVERPDGSNFTLKIRSTKLEDSAMYFCASSRDTAYGYTFGSGTRLTVV.

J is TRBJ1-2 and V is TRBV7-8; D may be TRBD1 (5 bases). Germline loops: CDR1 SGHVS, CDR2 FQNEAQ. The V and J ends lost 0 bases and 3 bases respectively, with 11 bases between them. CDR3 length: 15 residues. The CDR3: CASSLAGGGHYGYTF. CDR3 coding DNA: TGTGCCAGCAGCTTAGCGGGGGGAGGGCACTATGGCTACACCTTC.

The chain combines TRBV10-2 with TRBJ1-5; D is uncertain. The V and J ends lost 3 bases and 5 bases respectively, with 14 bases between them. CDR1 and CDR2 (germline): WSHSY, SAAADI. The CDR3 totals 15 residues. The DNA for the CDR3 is TGCGCCAGCAGTGAATCGTTGGCTCTCCATCAGCCCCAGCATTTT. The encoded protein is CASSESLALHQPQHF.

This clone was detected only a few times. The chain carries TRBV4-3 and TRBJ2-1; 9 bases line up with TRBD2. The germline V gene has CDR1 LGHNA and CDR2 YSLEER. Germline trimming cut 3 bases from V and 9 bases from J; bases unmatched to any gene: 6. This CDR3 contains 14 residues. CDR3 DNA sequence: TGCGCCAGCAGCCATCTGTTAGCGGGGGCTGAGCAGTTCTTC. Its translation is CASSHLLAGAEQFF.

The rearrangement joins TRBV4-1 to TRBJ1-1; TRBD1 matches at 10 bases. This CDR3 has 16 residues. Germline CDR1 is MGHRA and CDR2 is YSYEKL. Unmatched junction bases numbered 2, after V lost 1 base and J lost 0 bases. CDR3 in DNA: TGCGCCAGCAGCCAAGGGACAGGGGGAATGAACACTGAAGCTTTCTTT. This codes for CASSQGTGGMNTEAFF.